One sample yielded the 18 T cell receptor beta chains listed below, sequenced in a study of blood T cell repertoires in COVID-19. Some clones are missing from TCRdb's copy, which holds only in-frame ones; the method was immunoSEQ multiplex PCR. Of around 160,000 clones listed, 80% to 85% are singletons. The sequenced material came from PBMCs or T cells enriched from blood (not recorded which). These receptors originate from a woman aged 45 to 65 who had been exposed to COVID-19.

As DNA, the CDR3 is TGTGCCAGCAGCTTAGGGTGGGGCCAGACCTACGAGCAGTACTTC. Protein sequence: CASSLGWGQTYEQYF. The genes are TRBV11-2 and TRBJ2-7; perhaps TRBD1 as D (5 bases). With 1 base removed from V and 2 bases from J, the gap between germline ends came to 12 bases. Germline values: CDR1 SGHAT, CDR2 FQNNGV. This CDR3 is built from 15 residues.

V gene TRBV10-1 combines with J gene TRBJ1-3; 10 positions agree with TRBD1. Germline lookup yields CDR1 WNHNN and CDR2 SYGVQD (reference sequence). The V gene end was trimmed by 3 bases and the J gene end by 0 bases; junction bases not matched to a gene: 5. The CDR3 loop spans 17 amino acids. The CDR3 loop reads CASSDGTGVLSGNTIYF. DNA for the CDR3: TGCGCCAGCAGTGATGGGACAGGGGTTCTCTCTGGAAACACCATATATTTT.

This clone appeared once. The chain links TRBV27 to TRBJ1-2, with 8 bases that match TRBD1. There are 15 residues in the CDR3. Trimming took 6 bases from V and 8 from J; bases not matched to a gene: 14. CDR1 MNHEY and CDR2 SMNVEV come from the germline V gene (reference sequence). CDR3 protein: CASSHPGTGKEGYTF. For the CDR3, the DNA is TGTGCCAGCAGCCATCCAGGGACAGGCAAGGAGGGCTACACCTTC.

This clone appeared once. CDR3 protein: CASSFARTSGGVDEQFF. The DNA for the CDR3 is TGTGCCAGCAGCTTTGCCAGGACTAGCGGGGGGGTGGATGAGCAGTTCTTC. V and J are TRBV11-3 and TRBJ2-1, with 15 bases identical to TRBD2. Unmatched junction bases numbered 8, after V lost 3 bases and J lost 8 bases. Germline-derived CDR1 and CDR2 are SGHNT and YENEEA. CDR3 length equals 17 residues.

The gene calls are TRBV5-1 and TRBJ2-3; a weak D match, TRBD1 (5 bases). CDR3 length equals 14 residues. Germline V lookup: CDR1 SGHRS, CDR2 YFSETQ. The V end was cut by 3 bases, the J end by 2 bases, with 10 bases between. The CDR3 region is CASSWAGNTDTQYF. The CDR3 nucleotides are TGCGCCAGCAGCTGGGCAGGGAACACAGATACGCAGTATTTT.

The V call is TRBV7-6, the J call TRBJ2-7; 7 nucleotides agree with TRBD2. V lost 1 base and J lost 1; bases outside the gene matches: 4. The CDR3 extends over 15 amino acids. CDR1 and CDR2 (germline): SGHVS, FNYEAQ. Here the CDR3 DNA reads TGTGCCAGCAGCTTAGAGAGCGGGGTTTCCTACGAGCAGTACTTC. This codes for CASSLESGVSYEQYF.

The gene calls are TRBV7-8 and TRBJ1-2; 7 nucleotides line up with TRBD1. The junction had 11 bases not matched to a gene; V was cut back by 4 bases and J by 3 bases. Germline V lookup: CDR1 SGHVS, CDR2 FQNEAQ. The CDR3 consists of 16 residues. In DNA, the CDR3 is TGTGCCAGCAGCTCCCTGACAGGGAGGCGTGACTATGGCTACACCTTC. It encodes CASSSLTGRRDYGYTF.

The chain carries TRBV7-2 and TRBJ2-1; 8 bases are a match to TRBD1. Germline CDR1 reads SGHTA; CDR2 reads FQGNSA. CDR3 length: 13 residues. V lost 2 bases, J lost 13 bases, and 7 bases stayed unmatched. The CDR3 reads CASSLPGTGFQFF. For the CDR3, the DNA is TGTGCCAGCAGCTTACCCGGGACAGGATTTCAGTTCTTC. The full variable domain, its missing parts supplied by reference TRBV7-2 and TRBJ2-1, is GAGVSQSPSNKVTEKGKDVELRCDPISGHTALYWYRQSLGQGLEFLIYFQGNSAPDKSGLPSDRFSAERTGGSVSTLTIQRTQQEDSAVYLCASSLPGTGFQFFGPGTRLTVL.

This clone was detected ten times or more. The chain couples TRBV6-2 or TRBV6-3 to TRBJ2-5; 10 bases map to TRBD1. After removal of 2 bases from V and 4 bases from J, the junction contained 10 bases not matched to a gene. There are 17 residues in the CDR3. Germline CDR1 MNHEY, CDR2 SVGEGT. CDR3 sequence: CASSYRPGTGERETQYF. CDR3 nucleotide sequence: TGTGCCAGCAGTTACCGCCCCGGGACAGGGGAGAGAGAGACCCAGTACTTC.

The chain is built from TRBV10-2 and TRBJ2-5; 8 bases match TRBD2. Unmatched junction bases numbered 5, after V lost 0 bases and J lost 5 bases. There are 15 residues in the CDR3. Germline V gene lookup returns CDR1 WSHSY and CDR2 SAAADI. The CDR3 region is CASSESSGLDETQYF. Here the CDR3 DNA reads TGCGCCAGCAGTGAGTCCTCGGGACTAGACGAGACCCAGTACTTC.

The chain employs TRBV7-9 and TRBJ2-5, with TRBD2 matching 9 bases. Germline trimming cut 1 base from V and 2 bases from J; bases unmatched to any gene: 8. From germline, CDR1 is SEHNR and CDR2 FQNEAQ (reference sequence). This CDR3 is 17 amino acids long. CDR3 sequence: CASSLGFRTSAQETQYF. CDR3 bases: TGTGCCAGCAGCTTAGGCTTCCGGACTAGCGCACAAGAGACCCAGTACTTC.

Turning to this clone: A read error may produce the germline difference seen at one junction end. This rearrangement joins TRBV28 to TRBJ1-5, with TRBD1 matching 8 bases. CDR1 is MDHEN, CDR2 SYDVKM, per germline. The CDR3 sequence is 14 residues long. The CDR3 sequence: CASSPTPDRGRINF. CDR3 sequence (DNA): TGTGCCAGCAGTCCGACGCCCGACAGGGGTCGAATAAATTTT.

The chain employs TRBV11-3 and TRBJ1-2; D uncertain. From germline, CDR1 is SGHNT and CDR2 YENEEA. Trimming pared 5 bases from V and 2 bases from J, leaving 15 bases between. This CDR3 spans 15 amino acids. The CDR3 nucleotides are TGTGCCAGCAGCGTCCCCACGGGGAGAAACTATGGCTACACCTTC. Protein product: CASSVPTGRNYGYTF.

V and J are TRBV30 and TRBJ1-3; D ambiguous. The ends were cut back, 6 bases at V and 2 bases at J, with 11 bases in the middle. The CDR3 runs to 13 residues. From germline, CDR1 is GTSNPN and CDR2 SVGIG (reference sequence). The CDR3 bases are TGTGCCTGCCCCGGAGACGCTGGAAACACCATATATTTT. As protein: CACPGDAGNTIYF.

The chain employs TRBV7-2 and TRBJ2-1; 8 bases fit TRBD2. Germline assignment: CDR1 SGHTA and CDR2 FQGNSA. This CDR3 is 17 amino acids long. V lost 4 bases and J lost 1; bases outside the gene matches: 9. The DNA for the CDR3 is TGTGCCAGCAGCTCGCTGCCGACTAGCGTGTCCTACAATGAGCAGTTCTTC. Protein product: CASSSLPTSVSYNEQFF.

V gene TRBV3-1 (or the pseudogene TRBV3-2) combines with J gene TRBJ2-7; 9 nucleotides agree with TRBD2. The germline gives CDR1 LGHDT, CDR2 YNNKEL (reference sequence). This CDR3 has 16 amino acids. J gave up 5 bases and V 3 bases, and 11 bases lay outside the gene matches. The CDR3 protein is CASSHSLAGVGHEQYF. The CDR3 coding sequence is TGTGCCAGCAGCCATTCTTTAGCGGGAGTGGGGCACGAGCAGTACTTC.

The CDR3 spells CASSLVIRTDTQYF. The CDR3 DNA sequence: TGTGCCAGCAGCTTAGTCATTCGCACAGATACGCAGTATTTT. The chain is built from TRBV11-2 and TRBJ2-3; D remains unclear. Per the germline V gene, CDR1 is SGHAT and CDR2 is FQNNGV. The CDR3 is 14 residues long. V lost 1 base and J 1 base, leaving 6 bases between the germline ends.

This CDR3 reads CASSYPQGLNYGYTF. The CDR3 region has the DNA TGTGCCAGCAGTTACCCCCAGGGGCTTAACTATGGCTACACCTTC. The V and J genes are TRBV6-5 and TRBJ1-2; possible D gene TRBD1, 6 bases. This CDR3 region has 15 residues. Germline CDR1 MNHEY, CDR2 SVGAGI. The V gene lost 2 bases and the J gene lost 1 base, with 11 bases spanning the gap.